This T cell receptor (beta chain) comes out of a study of T cell responses to AZD1222 COVID-19 vaccine. This table comes from immunoSEQ multiplex PCR, and its TCRdb copy is limited to in-frame clones, with some not included. This sample has 150,000 to 200,000 clones, with 85% to 95% found just once. V lost 3 bases to trimming and J lost 4 bases, with 14 bases between them. The CDR3 is made up of 15 amino acids. Germline V CDR1 and CDR2: SGDLS, YYNGEE. The clonotype comes from an adult who received the AZD1222 COVID-19 vaccine. The source material was peripheral blood, sampled 28 days after the second AZD1222 dose. The chain carries TRBV9 and TRBJ2-1; weak D call: TRBD1 (6 bases). In nucleotides, the CDR3 is TGTGCCAGCAGCGAATTCGACAGGAATTACAATGAGCAGTTCTTC. This codes for CASSEFDRNYNEQFF.